The text below deals with one TCR beta chain. This record comes from a study of blood T cells in healthy people across ages. Primers used in a second PCR of about 6 to 11 cycles were a sample-barcoded 5' primer and a J-beta primer mix. TCRdb reprocessed the 5' RACE reads with MiXCR, giving one entry per CDR3 protein. Of 1.5 million to 2 million distinct CDR3 sequences in the sample, around 50% are singletons; the top ten hold roughly 2.1%. Germline lookup yields CDR1 SGHRS and CDR2 YFSETQ. The CDR3 length is 15 residues. Trimming pared 0 bases from V and 3 bases from J, leaving 13 bases between. The genes are TRBV5-1 and TRBJ2-7; D not resolved. Material: blood. The receptor's source is a middle-aged woman in good health. CDR3 protein: CASSLEPNPLYEQYF. In nucleotides, the CDR3 is TGCGCCAGCAGCTTGGAGCCAAACCCACTCTACGAGCAGTACTTC.